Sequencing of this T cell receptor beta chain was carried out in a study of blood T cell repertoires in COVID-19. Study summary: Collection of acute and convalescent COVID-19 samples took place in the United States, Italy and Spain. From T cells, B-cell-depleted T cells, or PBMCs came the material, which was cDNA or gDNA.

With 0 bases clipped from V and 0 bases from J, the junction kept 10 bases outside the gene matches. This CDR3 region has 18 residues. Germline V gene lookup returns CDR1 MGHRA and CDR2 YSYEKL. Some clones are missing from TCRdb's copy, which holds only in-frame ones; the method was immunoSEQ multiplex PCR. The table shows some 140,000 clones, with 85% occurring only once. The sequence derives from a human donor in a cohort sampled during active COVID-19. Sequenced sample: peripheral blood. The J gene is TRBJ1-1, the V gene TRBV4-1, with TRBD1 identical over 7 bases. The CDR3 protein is CASSQESARTGLNTEAFF. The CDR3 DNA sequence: TGCGCCAGCAGCCAAGAGAGCGCGAGGACAGGCCTGAACACTGAAGCTTTCTTT.